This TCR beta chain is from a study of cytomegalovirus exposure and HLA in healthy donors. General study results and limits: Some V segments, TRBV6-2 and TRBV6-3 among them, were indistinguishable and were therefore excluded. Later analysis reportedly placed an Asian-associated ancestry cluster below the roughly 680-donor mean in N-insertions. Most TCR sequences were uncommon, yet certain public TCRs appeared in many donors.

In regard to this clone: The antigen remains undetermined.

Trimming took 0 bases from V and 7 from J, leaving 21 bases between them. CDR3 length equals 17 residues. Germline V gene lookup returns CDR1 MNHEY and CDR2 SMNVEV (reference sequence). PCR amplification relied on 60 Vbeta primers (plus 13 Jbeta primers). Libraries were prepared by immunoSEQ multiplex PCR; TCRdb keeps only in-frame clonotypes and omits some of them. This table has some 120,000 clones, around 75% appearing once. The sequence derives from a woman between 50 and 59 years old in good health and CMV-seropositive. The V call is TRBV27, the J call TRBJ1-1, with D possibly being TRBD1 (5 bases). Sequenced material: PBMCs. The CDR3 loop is CASSLSQGTSFHHEAFF. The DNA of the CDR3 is TGTGCCAGCAGTTTATCTCAGGGTACCTCTTTCCACCATGAAGCTTTCTTT.